This is a list of T cell receptor beta chains from one sample in a study of blood T cells in healthy people across ages. TCRdb itself ran the 5' RACE reads through MiXCR, one entry per CDR3 protein. The repertoire holds nearly 800,000 distinct CDR3 sequences, with 45% to 70% as singletons. The sample was blood. The receptors stem from a man aged 35 to 55 in good health. Both conserved end residues are part of each CDR3. Each record gives: clone size, J gene, D gene, V gene, CDR3 DNA, CDR3 protein. D genes are given only for firm matches. Size is omitted from some rows. Given values are once, few, many or a class for expanded clones.

. TRBJ2-1 . TRBV20-1 TGCAGTGCTAGAGGGCTGGGCAGTTACAGCAATGAGCAGTTCTTC CSARGLGSYSNEQFF
many TRBJ1-1 . TRBV10-2 TGCGCCTGTGGTGGGGGGGCAAGAACTGAAGCTTTCTTT CACGGGARTEAFF
. TRBJ2-5 . TRBV5-1 TGCGCCAGCAGCTTGAGCTCCGGGAGCGGAGAGACCCAGTACTTC CASSLSSGSGETQYF
once TRBJ2-7 TRBD2 TRBV7-3 TGTGCCAGCAGCTTAGTACTAGCGGCAACCGAAAATGACAACGAGCAGTACTTC CASSLVLAATENDNEQYF
. TRBJ2-5 TRBD2 TRBV6-5 TGTGTCAGCAGTTACGGAAATACTGCGGGACTAGCGGCTAAACAGTACTTC CVSSYGNTAGLAAKQYF
few TRBJ2-3 TRBD1 TRBV10-3 TGTGCTTCAGGGACAGGGAACACAGATACGCAGTATTTT CASGTGNTDTQYF
few TRBJ2-5 TRBD2 TRBV5-1 TGCGCCAGCAGCTTGTGGACAGCGGGGGGCCAGTCCCCAGCGTACTTC CASSLWTAGGQSPAYF
few TRBJ2-5 . TRBV4-1 TGCGCCAGCAGCCACCACGTCGGGACCCCTCAAGAGACCCAGTACTTC CASSHHVGTPQETQYF
. TRBJ2-5 TRBD1 TRBV28 TGTGCCAGCAGTTACTCCCTCGGACAGGGCTACACACCGCTTGACCAAGAGACCCAGTACTTC CASSYSLGQGYTPLDQETQYF
. TRBJ2-3 TRBD1 TRBV5-1 TGCGCCAGCAGGCAACCCACAGGGGAACGCTCCGCAGATACGCAGTATTTT CASRQPTGERSADTQYF
. TRBJ2-7 . TRBV15 TGTGCTACCAGCAGAGACAAGGGATACGAGCAGTACTTC CATSRDKGYEQYF
. TRBJ2-3 . TRBV4-2 TGTGCCAGCAGCCAAGATCTCTCCGGGCCAGATACGCAGTATTTT CASSQDLSGPDTQYF
. TRBJ1-2 . TRBV29-1 TGCAGCGTTGACGGCAGGGGAAGTGGCTACACCTTC CSVDGRGSGYTF
. TRBJ2-1 TRBD2 TRBV10-3 TGTGCCATCATGAGGTCGGGGGGGCCGGTTAAAGATGAGCAGTTCTTC CAIMRSGGPVKDEQFF
. TRBJ2-5 TRBD2 TRBV20-1 TGCAGTGCTAGCAACCCGGGGAGGGCGGAGACCCAGTACTTC CSASNPGRAETQYF
. TRBJ1-6 TRBD1 TRBV6-1 TGTGCCAGCAGTGAGAGATACAGGGGTACTTCACCCCTCCACTTT CASSERYRGTSPLHF
. TRBJ1-1 . TRBV29-1 TGCAGCGTTGAAAGGCAGGCCGAGGGTATGGCTTTCTTT CSVERQAEGMAFF
. TRBJ2-7 TRBD2 TRBV7-2 TGTGCCAGCAGCCCGACTAGCGGTATTGAGCAGTACTTC CASSPTSGIEQYF
. TRBJ2-7 . TRBV29-1 TGCAGCGTTGTGTCCCCGGTATCCTACGAGCAGTACTTC CSVVSPVSYEQYF
. TRBJ2-7 TRBD1 TRBV14 TGTGCCAGCAGCCAAGCCTCGACAGGGGTTTACTACGAGCAGTACTTC CASSQASTGVYYEQYF
few TRBJ2-7 TRBD2 TRBV4-2 TGTGCCAGCAGCCAAGAGGAGGGGACTAGCGGGTACGAGCAGTACTTC CASSQEEGTSGYEQYF
. TRBJ1-1 . TRBV10-3 TGTGCCATCAGTGACGAGGGCTCGGGGACTGAAGCTTTCTTT CAISDEGSGTEAFF
. TRBJ1-5 . TRBV24-1 TGTGCCACCAGTGATCTCTATAGCAATCAGCCCCAGCATTTT CATSDLYSNQPQHF
. TRBJ2-4 . TRBV6-1 TGTGCCAGCAGTGAAGGGCCGCAGTACTTC CASSEGPQYF
once TRBJ1-1 . TRBV5-1 TGCGCCAGCAGCTTGGGGTTGGCAGGGGCCACTGAAGCTTTCTTT CASSLGLAGATEAFF
. TRBJ2-1 TRBD2 TRBV29-1 TGCAGCGTTGCCCCCCTTGAGGCGGGGGGAGGGAATGAGCAGTTCTTC CSVAPLEAGGGNEQFF
. TRBJ2-1 TRBD1 TRBV9 TGTGCCAGCAGCGTATCCGGTACAGGGGTGGTGGGTGGCAATGAGCAGTTCTTC CASSVSGTGVVGGNEQFF
. TRBJ2-5 TRBD2 TRBV7-9 TGTGCCAGCAGCCGACCTTTAAGGGTAGCGGGGGTTCGGGAGACCCAGTACTTC CASSRPLRVAGVRETQYF
. TRBJ2-7 TRBD2 TRBV4-2 TGTGCCAGCAGCCAAGCCTCCGGGACTAGCGGGTACGAGCAGTACTTC CASSQASGTSGYEQYF
. TRBJ1-5 TRBD1 TRBV10-3 TGTGCCATCAGTACTGACAGGGAGAATCAGCCCCAGCATTTT CAISTDRENQPQHF
few TRBJ2-4 . TRBV7-9 TGTGCCAGCAGTACCATCCAAGCCAAAAACATTCAGTACTTC CASSTIQAKNIQYF
. TRBJ2-3 . TRBV13 TGTGCCAGCAGCCTTGGACTGCCGTTGGATACGCAGTATTTT CASSLGLPLDTQYF
few TRBJ2-1 TRBD2 TRBV4-2 TGTGCCAGCAGCCAAGACCCCTCGGCGGGAGCAGGGTATGAGCAGTTCTTC CASSQDPSAGAGYEQFF
. TRBJ1-4 . TRBV20-1 TGCAGTGCTAGACCCCAGGGGACGTCCATTGGGGAAAAACTGTTTTTT CSARPQGTSIGEKLFF
. TRBJ2-7 . TRBV10-3 TGTGCCATCAGTGATGGGACAACCCATTGGTACGAGCAGTACTTC CAISDGTTHWYEQYF
. TRBJ2-7 . TRBV5-5 TGTGCCAGCAGCTTGGAATGGTCGGGACGGGCCTACGAGCAGTACTTC CASSLEWSGRAYEQYF
. TRBJ2-1 . TRBV7-2 TGTGCCAGCAGCTTACGGCGACACGAGGAGCAGTTCTTC CASSLRRHEEQFF
. TRBJ1-1 . TRBV29-1 TGCAGCGCAGAGACAGGAGGGAACACTGAAGCTTTCTTT CSAETGGNTEAFF
. TRBJ2-7 . TRBV6-6 TGTGCCAGTAGGAACCGACCGGGCTACGAGCAGTACTTC CASRNRPGYEQYF
once TRBJ2-5 . TRBV6-5 TGTGCCAGCAGAACCGGGACCCGAGAGCAGTACTTC CASRTGTREQYF
few TRBJ1-1 TRBD1 TRBV18 TGTGCCAGCACCCAGTCCCGGGACAGGATTGAAGCTTTCTTT CASTQSRDRIEAFF
. TRBJ1-4 . TRBV2 TGTGCCAGCAGCGGGACGGACAAGGAAAAACTGTTTTTT CASSGTDKEKLFF
. TRBJ1-4 TRBD1 TRBV5-1 TGCGCCAGCCGACCGGGACAGGGGACGCATACTAATGAAAAACTGTTTTTT CASRPGQGTHTNEKLFF
. TRBJ2-1 . TRBV15 TGTACCACCAGCAGAGGGGGGAGATCCGAGCAGTTCTTC CTTSRGGRSEQFF
few TRBJ2-7 . TRBV15 TGTGCCACCAGCAGAGATCTTGTCAAGAGCTCCTACGAGCAGTACTTC CATSRDLVKSSYEQYF
. TRBJ1-4 TRBD1 TRBV29-1 TGCAGCGTCACTAGACAGGGTCTTAATGAAAAACTGTTTTTT CSVTRQGLNEKLFF